The 19 T cell receptor beta chains reported below all come from one sample, sequenced in a study of breast tumors, draining lymph nodes, adjacent tissues. TCRdb reprocessed the multiplex PCR reads with MiXCR, giving one entry per CDR3 protein. The sample yields around 290,000 distinct CDR3 sequences, 30% seen once. Axillary draining lymph nodes of breast cancer patients supplied the node samples. Sequenced input: axillary lymph node tissue. Source of these receptors: a female donor with breast cancer. Some clones in this sample may be carry-over from other donors' samples.

The V and J genes are TRBV3-1 and TRBJ1-2; possibly TRBD1 for D (5 bases). This CDR3 has 15 amino acids. Germline V lookup: CDR1 LGHDT, CDR2 YNNKEL (reference sequence). Trimming cost V 3 bases and J 5 bases, with 16 bases left between them. In DNA, the CDR3 is TGTGCCAGCAGCCATCTGACAGTCCAGACATATGGCTACACCTTC. Translated, it gives CASSHLTVQTYGYTF. Complete variable domain (other parts from reference TRBV3-1 and TRBJ1-2): DTAVSQTPKYLVTQMGNDKSIKCEQNLGHDTMYWYKQDSKKFLKIMFSYNNKELIINETVPNRFSPKSPDKAHLNLHINSLELGDSAVYFCASSHLTVQTYGYTFGSGTRLTVV.

This clonotype came up many times. The chain carries TRBV20-1 and TRBJ2-1, with 14 bases fitting TRBD2. The V gene end was trimmed by 3 bases and the J gene end by 7 bases; junction bases not matched to a gene: 8. Germline lookup yields CDR1 DFQATT and CDR2 SNEGSKA (reference sequence). CDR3 length: 16 amino acids. The CDR3 reads CSARELRTSGRNEQFF. The CDR3 DNA reads TGCAGTGCTAGGGAGCTTCGGACTAGCGGGAGGAATGAGCAGTTCTTC.

This clonotype was found many times. The rearrangement joins TRBV20-1 to TRBJ2-7; 13 bases are shared with TRBD2. With 5 bases clipped from V and 4 bases from J, the junction kept 2 bases outside the gene matches. Germline values: CDR1 DFQATT, CDR2 SNEGSKA (reference sequence). This CDR3 spans 13 amino acids. DNA of the CDR3: TGCAGTGCTCAGACTAGCGGGAGGTACGAGCAGTACTTC. Protein product: CSAQTSGRYEQYF.

The table lists this clonotype with a few counts. A much larger clone differs from this one at a single base, so this may be a read error. It is likely a read error, because the conserved phenylalanine at the end of the CDR3 is missing. The chain couples TRBV7-6 to TRBJ2-7, with 7 bases matching TRBD1. Germline lookup yields CDR1 SGHVS and CDR2 FNYEAQ. CDR3 size: 14 residues. V lost 3 bases to trimming and J lost 2 bases; unmatched junction nucleotides: 4. This CDR3 is CASSFQGVAYEQYL. CDR3 DNA sequence: TGTGCCAGCAGCTTCCAGGGGGTAGCCTACGAGCAGTACCTC.

The count of this clonotype is one. Given a much more abundant clone one base away, this may be a read error. This chain joins TRBV5-6 and TRBJ1-5; no clear D. This CDR3 comprises 15 residues. Germline CDR1 is SGHDT and CDR2 is YYEEEE. With 7 bases removed from V and 3 bases from J, the gap between germline ends came to 17 bases. The CDR3 here is CASGLFPGFNQPQHF. CDR3 DNA sequence: TGTGCCAGCGGCCTCTTCCCGGGTTTCAATCAGCCCCAGCATTTT.

This clonotype was seen ten or more times. The chain combines TRBV30 with TRBJ1-5; no clear D gene. The V and J ends lost 1 base and 1 base respectively, with 2 bases between them. Per germline, CDR1 GTSNPN and CDR2 SVGIG (reference sequence). This CDR3 has 12 amino acids. CDR3: CAWSGSNQPQHF. In DNA form, the CDR3 reads TGTGCCTGGAGTGGAAGCAATCAGCCCCAGCATTTT.

In this sample, this clonotype turned up many times. The rearrangement uses TRBV24-1 and TRBJ2-6; D remains ambiguous. Germline V gene lookup returns CDR1 KGHDR and CDR2 SFDVKD. The CDR3 runs 15 residues. V lost 7 bases, J lost 1 base, and 10 bases lay in between. The DNA for the CDR3 is TGTGCCACCAGCCCGACGGTATCTGGGGCCAACGTCCTGACTTTC. Protein product: CATSPTVSGANVLTF.

With respect to this clonotype: A much larger clone differs from this one at a single base, so this may be a read error. The chain has TRBV12-3 or TRBV12-4 and TRBJ2-7; TRBD2 might be the D (5 bases). V lost 3 bases to trimming and J lost 5 bases, with 11 bases between them. There are 13 residues in the CDR3. Here the CDR3 DNA reads TGTGCCAGCAGTTTTAACGGGGATAACGAGCAGTACTTC. Encoded protein: CASSFNGDNEQYF.

As concerns this clonotype: One base away lies a much larger clone, so this may be a sequencing read error. V gene TRBV12-5 combines with J gene TRBJ2-1; no clear D gene. The CDR3 contains 14 residues. In germline, CDR1 is LGHNT, CDR2 FRNRAP. The CDR3 sequence: CASSPETFKNERFF. The CDR3 nucleotides read TGTGCCAGCAGCCCGGAGACATTTAAAAATGAGCGGTTCTTC.

This clonotype was recorded at least ten times. The chain combines TRBV19 with TRBJ1-3, with a possible D match to TRBD1 (5 bases). Trimming took off 3 bases at V and 0 bases at J, with 15 bases between the two ends. The CDR3 has 17 residues. CDR1 is LNHDA, CDR2 SQIVND, per germline (reference sequence). The CDR3 here is CASSINRQLLSGNTIYF. Here the CDR3 DNA reads TGTGCCAGTAGTATCAATCGACAGCTGCTCTCTGGAAACACCATATATTTT. Full variable domain (outside the CDR3, taken from reference TRBV19 and TRBJ1-3): DGGITQSPKYLFRKEGQNVTLSCEQNLNHDAMYWYRQDPGQGLRLIYYSQIVNDFQKGDIAEGYSVSREKKESFPLTVTSAQKNPTAFYLCASSINRQLLSGNTIYFGEGSWLTVV.

This clonotype was counted between two and nine times. This chain connects TRBV7-3 to TRBJ2-3; 8 nucleotides agree with TRBD2. The V and J ends lost 6 bases and 3 bases, in that order; junction bases with no gene match: 11. CDR1 and CDR2 (germline): SGHTA, FQGTGA. This CDR3 region has 16 residues. In DNA, the CDR3 is TGTGCCAGCAGTCTTGCTGGTGCGGGAGGTACAGATACGCAGTATTTT. Translated, it gives CASSLAGAGGTDTQYF.

Details on this clonotype: Germline and junction disagree at one end, which may indicate a read error. CDR3 sequence (DNA): TGCGTCAGCAGCTTAGTAGGGCACAGGGACGAGGAAAAACTGTTTTTT. The encoded protein is CVSSLVGHRDEEKLFF. The rearrangement joins TRBV7-8 to TRBJ1-4, with D perhaps matching TRBD1 (6 bases). CDR3 length equals 16 residues. CDR1 and CDR2 (germline): SGHVS, FQNEAQ.

This clonotype was seen at least ten times. The chain joins TRBV18 to TRBJ2-5; no clear D gene. The CDR3 spans 13 residues. Germline CDR1 reads KGHSH; CDR2 reads LQKENI. Trimming took off 0 bases at V and 0 bases at J, with 2 bases between the two ends. The CDR3 spells CASSPPNQETQYF. The CDR3 DNA reads as TGTGCCAGCTCACCACCGAACCAAGAGACCCAGTACTTC.

Comments on this clonotype: A read error may be the cause here, since a much bigger clone is one base away. The chain carries TRBV11-3 and TRBJ2-2; D is ambiguous. CDR1 SGHNT and CDR2 YENEEA come from the germline V gene. The V and J ends lost 2 bases and 4 bases respectively, with 11 bases between them. The CDR3 consists of 15 residues. The CDR3 nucleotides read TGTGCCAGCAGCTTAACCGGAAGAGCCACCGGGGAGCTGTTTTTT. Protein product: CASSLTGRATGELFF.

The chain is built from TRBV18 and TRBJ2-2, with 12 nucleotides matching TRBD2. Germline CDR1 is KGHSH and CDR2 is LQKENI. The CDR3 has 16 amino acids. V lost 4 bases and J lost 7; bases outside the gene matches: 7. The CDR3 DNA is TGTGCCAGCTCACAAAGACTAGCGGGAGAACTCGGGGAGCTGTTTTTT. Its protein product is CASSQRLAGELGELFF.

This clonotype was seen ten or more times. CDR3 DNA: TGTGCCAGCAGTGAGGGACATTCCTACGAGCAGTACTTC. Its translation: CASSEGHSYEQYF. The chain links TRBV2 to TRBJ2-7; a weak D match, TRBD1 (6 bases). Germline V gene sequence: CDR1 SNHLY, CDR2 FYNNEI. The CDR3 has 13 residues. V was shortened by 3 bases and J by 1 base, with 7 bases between the two germline ends.

Concerning this clonotype itself: A much larger clone sits a single nucleotide away, making a read error possible. The chain joins TRBV9 to TRBJ2-1; 7 bases are a match to TRBD2. Germline CDR1 SGDLS, CDR2 YYNGEE. This CDR3 spans 14 amino acids. The CDR3: CASSVGGGINGQFF. CDR3 bases: TGTGCCAGCAGCGTAGGGGGAGGGATCAATGGGCAGTTCTTC.

Ten or more counts support this clonotype. The chain recombines TRBV12-3 or TRBV12-4 with TRBJ1-4; a possible D gene is TRBD1 (5 bases). Trimming left V 5 bases short and J 0 bases short, with 13 bases between. The CDR3 sequence is 16 residues long. The chain's CDR3 is CASSPHMGATNEKLFF. DNA of the CDR3: TGTGCCAGCAGTCCTCATATGGGGGCAACTAATGAAAAACTGTTTTTT.

There are many counts of this clonotype. V and J are TRBV6-5 and TRBJ2-5, with 7 bases matching TRBD1. Germline V gene lookup returns CDR1 MNHEY and CDR2 SVGAGI. This CDR3 is built from 14 residues. The J segment lost 0 bases and the V segment lost 5 bases, leaving 3 bases of the junction unmatched. This CDR3 reads CASSETGNQETQYF. Here the CDR3 DNA reads TGTGCCAGCAGTGAGACAGGGAACCAAGAGACCCAGTACTTC.